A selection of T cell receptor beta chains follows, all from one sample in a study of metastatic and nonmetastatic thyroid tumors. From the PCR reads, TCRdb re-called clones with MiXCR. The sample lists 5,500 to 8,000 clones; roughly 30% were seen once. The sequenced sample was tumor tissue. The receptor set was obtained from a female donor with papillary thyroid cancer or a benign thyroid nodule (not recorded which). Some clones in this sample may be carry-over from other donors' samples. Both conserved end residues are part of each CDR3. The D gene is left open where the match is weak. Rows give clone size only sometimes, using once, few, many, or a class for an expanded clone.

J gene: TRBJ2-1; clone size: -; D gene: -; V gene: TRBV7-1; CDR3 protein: CASSSSIVQTPSSYNEQFF; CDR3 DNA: TGTGCCAGCAGCTCCTCCATAGTACAGACACCGAGCTCCTACAATGAGCAGTTCTTC
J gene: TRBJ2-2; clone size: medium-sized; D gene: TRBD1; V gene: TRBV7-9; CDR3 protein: CASSPGQGFSGELFF; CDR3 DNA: TGTGCCAGCAGCCCCGGACAGGGGTTTTCCGGGGAGCTGTTTTTT
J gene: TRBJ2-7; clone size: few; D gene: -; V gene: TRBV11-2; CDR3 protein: CASSLDPSYEQYF; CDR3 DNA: TGTGCCAGCAGCTTAGATCCCTCGTACGAGCAGTACTTC
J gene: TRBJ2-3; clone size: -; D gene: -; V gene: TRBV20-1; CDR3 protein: CSASWGVSTDTQYF; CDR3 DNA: TGCAGTGCTAGTTGGGGGGTAAGCACAGATACGCAGTATTTT
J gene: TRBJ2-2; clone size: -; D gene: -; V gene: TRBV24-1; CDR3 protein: CATSAGRTGELFF; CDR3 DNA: TGTGCCACCAGTGCAGGAAGGACCGGGGAGCTGTTTTTT
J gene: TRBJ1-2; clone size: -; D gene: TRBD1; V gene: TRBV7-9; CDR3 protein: CASSLDRGHGYTF; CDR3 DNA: TGTGCCAGCAGCTTGGACAGGGGACATGGCTACACCTTC
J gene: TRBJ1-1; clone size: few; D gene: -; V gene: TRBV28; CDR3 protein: CASREQGTEAFF; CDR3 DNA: TGTGCCAGCAGAGAACAGGGTACTGAAGCTTTCTTT
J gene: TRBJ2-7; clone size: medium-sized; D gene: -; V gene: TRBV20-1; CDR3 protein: CSARGSSSSYEQYF; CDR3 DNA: TGCAGTGCTAGAGGAAGTAGTTCCTCCTACGAGCAGTACTTC
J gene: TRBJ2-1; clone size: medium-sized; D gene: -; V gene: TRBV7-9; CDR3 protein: CASSLSFWAQDSFGEQFF; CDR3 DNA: TGTGCCAGCAGCTTAAGTTTTTGGGCACAAGACAGTTTCGGTGAGCAGTTCTTC
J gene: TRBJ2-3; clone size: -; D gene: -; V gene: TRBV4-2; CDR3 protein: CASSQGGVDTQYF; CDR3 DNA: TGTGCCAGCAGCCAAGGGGGGGTAGATACGCAGTATTTT
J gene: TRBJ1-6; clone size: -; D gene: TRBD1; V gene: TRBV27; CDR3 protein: CASKGQGNSPLHF; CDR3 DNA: TGTGCCAGCAAGGGACAGGGAAATTCACCCCTCCACTTT
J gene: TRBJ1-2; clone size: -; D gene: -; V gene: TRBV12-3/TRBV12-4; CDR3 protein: CASSPDTPQGYTF; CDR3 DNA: TGTGCCAGCAGTCCGGACACTCCTCAGGGCTACACCTTC
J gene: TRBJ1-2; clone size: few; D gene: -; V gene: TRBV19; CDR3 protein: CASSRNYGYTF; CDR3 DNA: TGTGCCAGTAGTAGGAACTATGGCTACACCTTC
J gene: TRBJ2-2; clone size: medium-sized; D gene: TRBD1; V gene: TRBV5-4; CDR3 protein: CASSRDRVLAGELFF; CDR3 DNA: TGTGCCAGCAGCCGGGACAGGGTTTTGGCCGGGGAGCTGTTTTTT
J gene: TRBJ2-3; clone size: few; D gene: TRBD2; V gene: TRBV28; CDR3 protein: CASSLELAVSTDTQYF; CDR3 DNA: TGTGCCAGCAGTTTAGAACTAGCGGTTAGCACAGATACGCAGTATTTT
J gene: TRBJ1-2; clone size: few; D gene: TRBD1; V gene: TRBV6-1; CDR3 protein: CASNEGAVYGYTF; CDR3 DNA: TGTGCCAGCAATGAGGGGGCGGTATATGGCTACACCTTC
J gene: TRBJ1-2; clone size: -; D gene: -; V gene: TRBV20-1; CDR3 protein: CSAIRDGYTF; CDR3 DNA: TGCAGTGCAATCCGGGATGGCTACACCTTC
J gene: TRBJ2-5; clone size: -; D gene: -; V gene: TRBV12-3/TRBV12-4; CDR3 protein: CASSLAWDGRGRETQYF; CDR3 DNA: TGTGCCAGCAGTTTAGCTTGGGACGGGAGAGGGCGGGAGACCCAGTACTTC
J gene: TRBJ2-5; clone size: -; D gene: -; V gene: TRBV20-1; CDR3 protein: CSAPADGGRGTQYF; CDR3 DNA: TGCAGTGCCCCTGCGGACGGGGGGCGCGGGACCCAGTACTTC